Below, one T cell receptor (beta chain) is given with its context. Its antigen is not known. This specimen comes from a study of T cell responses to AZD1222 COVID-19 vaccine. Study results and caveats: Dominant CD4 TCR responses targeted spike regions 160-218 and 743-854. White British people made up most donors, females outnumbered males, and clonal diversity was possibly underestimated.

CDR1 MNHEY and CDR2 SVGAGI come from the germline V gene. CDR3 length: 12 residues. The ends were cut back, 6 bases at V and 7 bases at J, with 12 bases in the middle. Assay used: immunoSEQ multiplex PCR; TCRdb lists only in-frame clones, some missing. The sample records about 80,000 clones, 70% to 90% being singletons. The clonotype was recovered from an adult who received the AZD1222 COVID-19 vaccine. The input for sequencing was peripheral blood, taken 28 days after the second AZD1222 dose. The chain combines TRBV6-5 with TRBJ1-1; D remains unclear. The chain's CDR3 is CASSPYRDEAFF. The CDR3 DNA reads TGTGCCAGCAGCCCATATCGAGATGAAGCTTTCTTT.